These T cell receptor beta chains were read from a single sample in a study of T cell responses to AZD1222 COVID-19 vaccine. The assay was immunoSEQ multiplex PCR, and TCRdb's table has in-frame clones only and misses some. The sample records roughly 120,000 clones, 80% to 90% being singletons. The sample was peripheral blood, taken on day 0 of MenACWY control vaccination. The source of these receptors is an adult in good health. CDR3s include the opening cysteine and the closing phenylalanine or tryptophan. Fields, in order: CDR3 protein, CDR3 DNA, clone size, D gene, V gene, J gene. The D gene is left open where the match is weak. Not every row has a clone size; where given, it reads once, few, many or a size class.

CASSFLGRGSGGSYNEQFF	TGCGCCAGCAGCTTCTTGGGAAGAGGTAGCGGGGGCTCCTACAATGAGCAGTTCTTC	-	TRBD2	TRBV5-1	TRBJ2-1
CASSTWGGGTGELFF	TGCGCCAGCAGCACCTGGGGGGGCGGAACCGGGGAGCTGTTTTTT	-	-	TRBV5-1	TRBJ2-2
CASSQDRGRGYGYTF	TGCGCCAGCAGCCAAGATCGGGGCAGGGGGTATGGCTACACCTTC	once	TRBD1	TRBV4-1	TRBJ1-2
CASSIVGGQAVAKNIQYF	TGTGCCAGTAGTATAGTAGGGGGACAGGCGGTAGCCAAAAACATTCAGTACTTC	-	TRBD1	TRBV19	TRBJ2-4
CASQGRTEAFF	TGTGCCAGTCAAGGACGCACTGAAGCTTTCTTT	-	-	TRBV19	TRBJ1-1
CASSATSGVDTQYF	TGTGCCAGCAGCGCCACTAGCGGCGTAGATACGCAGTATTTT	-	TRBD2	TRBV5-5	TRBJ2-3
CASTVDRGRVYGYTF	TGTGCCAGCACCGTTGACAGGGGGCGAGTCTATGGCTACACCTTC	-	TRBD1	TRBV2	TRBJ1-2
CASSSGVTNEKLFF	TGTGCCAGCAGCTCGGGGGTAACTAATGAAAAACTGTTTTTT	-	-	TRBV5-4	TRBJ1-4
CASSAIGGGYTF	TGTGCCAGCAGTGCCATAGGGGGAGGCTACACCTTC	-	-	TRBV2	TRBJ1-2
CASSSPNLAGGTGELFF	TGTGCCAGCAGCAGCCCAAATTTAGCGGGGGGCACCGGGGAGCTGTTTTTT	-	TRBD2	TRBV5-6	TRBJ2-2
CASSFRHSNYGYTF	TGTGCCAGCAGCTTCCGACATTCGAACTATGGCTACACCTTC	few	-	TRBV7-9	TRBJ1-2
CASSPWDRRGSPLHF	TGTGCCAGCAGCCCTTGGGACAGGAGGGGGTCACCCCTCCACTTT	-	TRBD1	TRBV9	TRBJ1-6
CSASDYSSANEKLFF	TGCAGTGCTAGTGATTACAGCTCGGCTAATGAAAAACTGTTTTTT	-	-	TRBV20-1	TRBJ1-4
CASSLDGGSGRRGEQYF	TGTGCCAGCAGCTTAGATGGGGGAAGTGGGCGGAGAGGCGAGCAGTACTTC	-	-	TRBV11-2	TRBJ2-7
CATSDWGQETQYF	TGTGCCACCAGTGATTGGGGTCAAGAGACCCAGTACTTC	few	-	TRBV24-1	TRBJ2-5
CASSIAGYEPIGNTIYF	TGTGCCAGTAGTATAGCAGGATACGAGCCCATTGGAAACACCATATATTTT	-	-	TRBV19	TRBJ1-3
CASSINRGSGTDTQYF	TGTGCCAGTAGTATAAATAGGGGTTCGGGCACAGATACGCAGTATTTT	-	-	TRBV19	TRBJ2-3
CASRLGTGGTETQYF	TGCGCCAGCAGGCTCGGTACAGGGGGGACCGAGACCCAGTACTTC	-	TRBD1	TRBV5-1	TRBJ2-5
CASSLIPRDQPQHF	TGTGCCAGCAGTCTAATCCCCAGGGACCAGCCCCAGCATTTT	-	-	TRBV5-8	TRBJ1-5
CASSADRGQEKLFF	TGTGCCAGCAGCGCCGACAGGGGGCAGGAAAAACTGTTTTTT	-	TRBD1	TRBV9	TRBJ1-4
CASSYAGPTYEQYF	TGTGCCAGCAGTTACGCGGGACCAACCTACGAGCAGTACTTC	-	-	TRBV6-2/TRBV6-3	TRBJ2-7
CASSEYILRTGGPYEQYF	TGTGCCAGCAGTGAATACATTCTACGCACCGGGGGACCCTACGAGCAGTACTTC	-	-	TRBV6-1	TRBJ2-7
CASGNRGRDEETQYF	TGTGCCTCCGGGAACAGGGGGCGAGACGAAGAGACCCAGTACTTC	-	TRBD1	TRBV6-5	TRBJ2-5
CASSERGGWNYGYTF	TGTGCCAGCAGTGAAAGGGGGGGCTGGAACTATGGCTACACCTTC	few	-	TRBV2	TRBJ1-2
CASSPPQRDSSTLAKNIQYF	TGTGCCAGCTCACCTCCCCAACGGGACAGCTCTACTCTAGCCAAAAACATTCAGTACTTC	-	TRBD1	TRBV18	TRBJ2-4